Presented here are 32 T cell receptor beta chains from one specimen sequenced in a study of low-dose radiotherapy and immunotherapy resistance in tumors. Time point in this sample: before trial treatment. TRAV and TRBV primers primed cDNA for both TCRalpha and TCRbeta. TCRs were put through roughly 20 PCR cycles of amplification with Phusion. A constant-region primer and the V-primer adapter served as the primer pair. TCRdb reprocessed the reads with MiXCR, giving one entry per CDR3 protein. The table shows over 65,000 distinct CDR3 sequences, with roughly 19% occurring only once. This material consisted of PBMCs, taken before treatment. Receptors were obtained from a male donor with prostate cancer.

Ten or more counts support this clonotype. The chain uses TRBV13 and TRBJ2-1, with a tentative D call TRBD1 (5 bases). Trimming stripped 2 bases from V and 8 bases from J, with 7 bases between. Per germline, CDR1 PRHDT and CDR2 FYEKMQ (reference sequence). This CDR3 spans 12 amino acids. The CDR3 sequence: CASSLTGYEQFF. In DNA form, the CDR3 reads TGTGCCAGCAGCTTAACAGGTTATGAGCAGTTCTTC.

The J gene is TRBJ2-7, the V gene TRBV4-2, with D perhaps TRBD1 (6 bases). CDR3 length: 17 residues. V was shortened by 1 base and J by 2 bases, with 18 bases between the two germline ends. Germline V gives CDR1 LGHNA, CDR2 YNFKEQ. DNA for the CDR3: TGTGCCAGCAGCCAAGTTTTACAGGGCCCCAAAGCCTACGAGCAGTACTTC. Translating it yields CASSQVLQGPKAYEQYF.

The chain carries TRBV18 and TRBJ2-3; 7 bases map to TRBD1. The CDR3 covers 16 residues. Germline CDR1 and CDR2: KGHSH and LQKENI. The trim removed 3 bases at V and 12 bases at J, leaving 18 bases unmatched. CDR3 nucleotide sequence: TGTGCCAGCTCACCCGAACAGGGGAGCAATAACATCATCCAGTATTTT. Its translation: CASSPEQGSNNIIQYF.

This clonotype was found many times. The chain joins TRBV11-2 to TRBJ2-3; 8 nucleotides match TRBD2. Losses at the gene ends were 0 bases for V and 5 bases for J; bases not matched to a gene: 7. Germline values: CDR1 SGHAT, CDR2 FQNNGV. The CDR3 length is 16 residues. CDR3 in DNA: TGTGCCAGCAGCTTAGATGGGCCGACTAGCGTAGATACGCAGTATTTT. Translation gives CASSLDGPTSVDTQYF.

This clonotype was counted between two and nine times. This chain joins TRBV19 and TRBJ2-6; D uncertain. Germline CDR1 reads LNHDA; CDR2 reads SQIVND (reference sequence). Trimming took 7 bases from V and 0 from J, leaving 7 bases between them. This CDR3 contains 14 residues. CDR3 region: CASKTVSGANVLTF. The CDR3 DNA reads TGTGCCAGTAAAACAGTCTCTGGGGCCAACGTCCTGACTTTC.

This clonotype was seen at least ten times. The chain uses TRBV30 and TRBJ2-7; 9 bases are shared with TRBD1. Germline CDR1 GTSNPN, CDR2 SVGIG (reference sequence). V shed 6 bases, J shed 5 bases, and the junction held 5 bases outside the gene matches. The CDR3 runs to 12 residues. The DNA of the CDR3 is TGTGCCTGCCGGGACAGGGTCAACGAGCAGTACTTC. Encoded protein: CACRDRVNEQYF.

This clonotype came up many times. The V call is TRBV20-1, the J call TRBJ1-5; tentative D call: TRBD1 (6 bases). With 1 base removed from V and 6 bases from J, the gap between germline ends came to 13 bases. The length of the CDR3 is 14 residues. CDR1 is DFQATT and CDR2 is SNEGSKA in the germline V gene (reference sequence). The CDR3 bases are TGCAGTGCTAGAGGGGGGGGGCCGAGTCAGCCCCAGCATTTT. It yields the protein CSARGGGPSQPQHF.

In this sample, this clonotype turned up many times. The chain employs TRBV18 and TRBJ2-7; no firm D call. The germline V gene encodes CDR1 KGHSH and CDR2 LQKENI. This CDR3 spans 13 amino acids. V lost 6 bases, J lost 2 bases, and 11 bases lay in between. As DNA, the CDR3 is TGTGCCAGCTCCCTCGTACTTCCCTACGAGCAGTACTTC. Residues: CASSLVLPYEQYF.

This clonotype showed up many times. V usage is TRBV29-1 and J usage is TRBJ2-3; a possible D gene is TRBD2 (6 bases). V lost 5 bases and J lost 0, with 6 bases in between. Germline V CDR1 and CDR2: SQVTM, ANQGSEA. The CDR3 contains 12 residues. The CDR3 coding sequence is TGCAGCGTTCGGGGGAGCACAGATACGCAGTATTTT. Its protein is CSVRGSTDTQYF.

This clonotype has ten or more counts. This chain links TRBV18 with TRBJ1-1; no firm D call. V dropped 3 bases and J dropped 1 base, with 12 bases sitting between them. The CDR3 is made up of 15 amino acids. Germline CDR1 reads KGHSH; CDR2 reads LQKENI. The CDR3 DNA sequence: TGTGCCAGCTCACCTCCCCCGGCAGAGAACACTGAAGCTTTCTTT. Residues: CASSPPPAENTEAFF.

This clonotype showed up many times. The CDR3 sequence is CASSLGLAGGNTQYF. As DNA, the CDR3 is TGTGCCAGCAGCTTAGGACTAGCGGGGGGAAATACGCAGTATTTT. The chain is built from TRBV7-2 and TRBJ2-3; 13 positions agree with TRBD2. The CDR3 contains 15 residues. V shed 1 base, J shed 7 bases, and the junction held 2 bases outside the gene matches. From germline, CDR1 is SGHTA and CDR2 FQGNSA. The full variable domain, in which reference TRBV7-2 and TRBJ2-3 provide the parts outside the CDR3, is GAGVSQSPSNKVTEKGKDVELRCDPISGHTALYWYRQSLGQGLEFLIYFQGNSAPDKSGLPSDRFSAERTGGSVSTLTIQRTQQEDSAVYLCASSLGLAGGNTQYFGPGTRLTVL.

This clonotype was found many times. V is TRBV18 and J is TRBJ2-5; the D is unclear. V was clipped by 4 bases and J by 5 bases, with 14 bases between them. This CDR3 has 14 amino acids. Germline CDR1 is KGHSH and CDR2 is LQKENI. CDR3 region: CASSRSGSLETQYF. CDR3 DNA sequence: TGTGCCAGCTCACGATCAGGATCCCTCGAGACCCAGTACTTC.

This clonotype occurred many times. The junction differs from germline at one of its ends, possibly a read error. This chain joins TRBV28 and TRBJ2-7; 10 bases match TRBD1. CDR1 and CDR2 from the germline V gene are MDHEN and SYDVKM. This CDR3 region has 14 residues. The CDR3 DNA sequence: TGTACCAGCGATACTAGGACAGGGGGTTGCGAGCAGTACTTC. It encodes CTSDTRTGGCEQYF.

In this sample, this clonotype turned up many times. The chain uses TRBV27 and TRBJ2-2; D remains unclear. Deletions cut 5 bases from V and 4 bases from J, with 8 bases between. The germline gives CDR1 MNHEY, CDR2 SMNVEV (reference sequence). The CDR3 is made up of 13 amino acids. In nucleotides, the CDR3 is TGTGCCAGCAGTCCACGGCCCACCGGGGAGCTGTTTTTT. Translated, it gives CASSPRPTGELFF.

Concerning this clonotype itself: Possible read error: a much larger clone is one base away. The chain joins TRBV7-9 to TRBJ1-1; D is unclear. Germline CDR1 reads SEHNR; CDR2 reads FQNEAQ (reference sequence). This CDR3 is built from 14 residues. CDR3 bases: TGTGCCAGCAGCTCGGTTTACATGAACACTGAAGCTTCCTTT. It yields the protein CASSSVYMNTEASF.

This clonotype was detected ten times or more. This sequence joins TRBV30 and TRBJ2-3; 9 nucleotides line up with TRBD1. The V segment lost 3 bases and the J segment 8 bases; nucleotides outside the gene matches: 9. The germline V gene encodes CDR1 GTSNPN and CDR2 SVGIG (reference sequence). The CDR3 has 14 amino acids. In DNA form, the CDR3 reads TGTGCCTGGAGCAAGGGACAGGGTTCTGGTACGCAGTATTTT. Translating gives CAWSKGQGSGTQYF. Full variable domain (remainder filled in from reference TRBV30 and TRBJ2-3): SQTIHQWPATLVQPVGSPLSLECTVEGTSNPNLYWYRQAAGRGLQLLFYSVGIGQISSEVPQNLSASRPQDRQFILSSKKLLLSDSGFYLCAWSKGQGSGTQYFGPGTRLTVL.

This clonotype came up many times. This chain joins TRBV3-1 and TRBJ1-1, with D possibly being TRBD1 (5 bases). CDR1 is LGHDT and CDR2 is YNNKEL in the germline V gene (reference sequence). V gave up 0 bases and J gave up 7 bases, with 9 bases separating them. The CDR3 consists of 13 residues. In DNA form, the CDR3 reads TGTGCCAGCAGCCAAGAACGTAGGGGTGAAGCTTTCTTT. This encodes CASSQERRGEAFF.

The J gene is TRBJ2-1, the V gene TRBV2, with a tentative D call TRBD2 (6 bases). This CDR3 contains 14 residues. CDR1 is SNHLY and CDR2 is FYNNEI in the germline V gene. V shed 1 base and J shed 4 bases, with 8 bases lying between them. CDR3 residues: CASSEGGVYNEQFF. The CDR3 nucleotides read TGTGCCAGCAGTGAAGGGGGGGTATACAATGAGCAGTTCTTC.

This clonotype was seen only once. CDR3 protein: CASSSSVGTEAFF. The CDR3 region has the DNA TGTGCCAGCAGTTCCTCCGTGGGCACTGAAGCTTTCTTT. The rearrangement joins TRBV6-1 to TRBJ1-1; no definite D call. The CDR3 covers 13 residues. The germline gives CDR1 MNHNS, CDR2 SASEGT. Trimming removed 5 bases at V and 4 bases at J, with 11 bases between.

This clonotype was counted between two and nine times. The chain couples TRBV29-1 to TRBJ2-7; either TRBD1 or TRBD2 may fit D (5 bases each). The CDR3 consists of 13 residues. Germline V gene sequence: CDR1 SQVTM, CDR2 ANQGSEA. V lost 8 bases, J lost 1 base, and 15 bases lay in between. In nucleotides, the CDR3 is TGCAGCACCCGGGACGCCGGATCCTACGAGCAGTACTTC. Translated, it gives CSTRDAGSYEQYF.

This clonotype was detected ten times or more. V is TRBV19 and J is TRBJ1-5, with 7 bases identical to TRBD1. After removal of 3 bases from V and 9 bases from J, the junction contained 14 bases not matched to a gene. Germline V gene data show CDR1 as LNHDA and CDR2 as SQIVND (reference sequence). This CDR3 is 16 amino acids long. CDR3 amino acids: CASSIFGSGRGAPQHF. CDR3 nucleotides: TGTGCCAGTAGTATTTTCGGTTCGGGCAGGGGGGCGCCCCAGCATTTT.

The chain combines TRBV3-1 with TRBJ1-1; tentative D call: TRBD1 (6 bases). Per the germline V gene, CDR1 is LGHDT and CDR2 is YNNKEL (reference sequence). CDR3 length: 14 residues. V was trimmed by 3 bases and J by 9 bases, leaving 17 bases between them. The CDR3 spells CASSQGHPGVKAFF. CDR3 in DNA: TGTGCCAGCAGCCAGGGACACCCTGGAGTAAAAGCTTTCTTT.

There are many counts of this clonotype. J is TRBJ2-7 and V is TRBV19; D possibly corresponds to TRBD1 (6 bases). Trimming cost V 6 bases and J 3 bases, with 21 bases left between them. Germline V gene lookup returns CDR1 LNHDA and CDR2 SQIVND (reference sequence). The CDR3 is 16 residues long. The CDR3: CASRNSGQSHNYEQYF. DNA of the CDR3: TGTGCCAGTAGGAACTCAGGACAGTCCCACAACTACGAGCAGTACTTC.

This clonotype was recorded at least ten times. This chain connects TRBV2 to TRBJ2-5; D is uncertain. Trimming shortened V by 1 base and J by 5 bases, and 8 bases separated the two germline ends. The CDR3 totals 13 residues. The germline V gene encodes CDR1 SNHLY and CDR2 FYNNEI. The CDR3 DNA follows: TGTGCCAGCAGTGAAGGTATAAGGGAGACCCAGTACTTC. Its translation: CASSEGIRETQYF.

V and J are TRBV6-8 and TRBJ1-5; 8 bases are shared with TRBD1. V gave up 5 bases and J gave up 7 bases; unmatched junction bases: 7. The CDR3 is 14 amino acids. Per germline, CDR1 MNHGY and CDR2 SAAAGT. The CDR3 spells CASSTDRARQPQHF. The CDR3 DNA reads TGTGCCAGCAGTACGGACAGGGCTCGACAGCCCCAGCATTTT.

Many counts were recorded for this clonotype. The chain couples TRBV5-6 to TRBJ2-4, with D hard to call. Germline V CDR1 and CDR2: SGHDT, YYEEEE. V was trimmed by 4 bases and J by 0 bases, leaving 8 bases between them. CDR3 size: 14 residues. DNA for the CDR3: TGTGCCAGCAGCAATCGGCTAGCCAAAAACATTCAGTACTTC. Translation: CASSNRLAKNIQYF.

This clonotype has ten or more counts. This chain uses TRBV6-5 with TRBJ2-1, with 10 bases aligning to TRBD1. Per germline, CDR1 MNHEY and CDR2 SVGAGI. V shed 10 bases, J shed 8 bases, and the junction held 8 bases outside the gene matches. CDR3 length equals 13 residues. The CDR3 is CATSRDRGHEQFF. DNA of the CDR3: TGTGCCACCTCTAGGGACAGGGGACATGAGCAGTTCTTC.

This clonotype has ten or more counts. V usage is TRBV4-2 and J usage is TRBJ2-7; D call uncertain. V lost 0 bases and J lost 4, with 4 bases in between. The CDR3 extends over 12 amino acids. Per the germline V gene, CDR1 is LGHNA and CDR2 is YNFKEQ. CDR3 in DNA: TGTGCCAGCAGCCAAGATTTTTACGAGCAGTACTTC. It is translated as CASSQDFYEQYF.

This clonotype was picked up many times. The CDR3 bases are TGTGCCATCGGACCGGGACAAGCTGAAGAGACCCAGTACTTC. The encoded protein is CAIGPGQAEETQYF. The V and J genes are TRBV10-3 and TRBJ2-5; D possibly corresponds to TRBD1 (6 bases). The CDR3 sequence is 14 residues long. The V and J ends lost 8 bases and 3 bases respectively, with 16 bases between them. Germline V gene data show CDR1 as ENHRY and CDR2 as SYGVKD.

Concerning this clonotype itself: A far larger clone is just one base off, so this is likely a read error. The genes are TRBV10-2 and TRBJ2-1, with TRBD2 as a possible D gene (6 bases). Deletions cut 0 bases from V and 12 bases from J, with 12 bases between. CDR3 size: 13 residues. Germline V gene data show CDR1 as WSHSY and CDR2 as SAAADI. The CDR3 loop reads CASSESGGTGQFF. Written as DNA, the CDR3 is TGCGCCAGCAGTGAGTCTGGGGGGACTGGGCAGTTCTTC.

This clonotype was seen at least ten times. The CDR3 loop reads CASSSDTFGQPQHF. The CDR3 DNA sequence: TGTGCCAGCAGCTCCGATACCTTCGGGCAGCCCCAGCATTTT. The chain recombines TRBV7-9 with TRBJ1-5; D is unclear. The CDR3 sequence is 14 residues long. The V end lost 4 bases, the J end lost 7 bases, and 14 bases lay between the germline ends. Germline CDR1 reads SEHNR; CDR2 reads FQNEAQ (reference sequence).

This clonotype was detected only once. In DNA, the CDR3 is TGTGCCAGCAGTTCCCCCCACTATGGCTACACCTTC. Its translation: CASSSPHYGYTF. The chain recombines TRBV28 with TRBJ1-2; D is unresolved. The CDR3 is made up of 12 amino acids. The V gene lost 4 bases and the J gene lost 3 bases, with 6 bases spanning the gap. Looked up from germline, CDR1 is MDHEN and CDR2 is SYDVKM.